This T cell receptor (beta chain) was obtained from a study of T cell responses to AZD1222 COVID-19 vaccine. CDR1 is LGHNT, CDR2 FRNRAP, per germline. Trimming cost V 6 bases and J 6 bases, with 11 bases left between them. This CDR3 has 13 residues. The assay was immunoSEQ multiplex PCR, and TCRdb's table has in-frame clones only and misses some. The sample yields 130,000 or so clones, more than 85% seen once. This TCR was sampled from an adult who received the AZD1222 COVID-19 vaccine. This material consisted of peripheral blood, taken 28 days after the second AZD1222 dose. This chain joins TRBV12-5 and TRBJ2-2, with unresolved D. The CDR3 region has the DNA TGTGCTAGTGGCCATGAGTGGGCCGGGGAGCTGTTTTTT. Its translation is CASGHEWAGELFF.